This TCR beta chain was sequenced in a study of TIL therapy for anti-PD-1-resistant metastatic lung cancer. Study in general: Tumors were harvested before any PD-1/PD-L1 blockade.

This clone was counted only a few times. The time point here: pre-treatment sample, taken before nivolumab and TIL therapy. Germline V gene data show CDR1 as WNHNN and CDR2 as SYGVQD (reference sequence). This CDR3 contains 18 residues. The trim removed 6 bases at V and 4 bases at J, leaving 17 bases unmatched. The immunoSEQ assay was v3. Sequencing depth was 1.9 million or so read pairs for survey level, about 5-6.5 million for deep. The data were produced by immunoSEQ multiplex PCR, yet TCRdb's version contains in-frame clones alone and is incomplete. Of 57,000 or so clones in the sample, around 90% were seen once.

This clonotype was obtained from a person between 25 and 80 years old with non-small cell lung cancer. This chain uses TRBV10-1 with TRBJ2-2; 7 positions match TRBD2. Source: blood, taken at baseline. In DNA, the CDR3 is TGCGCCAGCAGGAGTCGGTTTACCGGGACTACTATCACCGGGGAGCTGTTTTTT. This codes for CASRSRFTGTTITGELFF.